This entry lists 6 T cell receptor beta chains sequenced from one sample in a study of blood T cell repertoires in COVID-19. Libraries were prepared by immunoSEQ multiplex PCR; TCRdb keeps only in-frame clonotypes and omits some of them. The table includes hundreds of thousands of clones, around 87% detected once. Sequenced input: peripheral blood. Every receptor here comes from a woman aged 50 to 60 with active or convalescent COVID-19.

The chain has TRBV18 and TRBJ1-1, with TRBD1 matching over 7 bases. This CDR3 comprises 14 residues. The germline V gene has CDR1 KGHSH and CDR2 LQKENI. V shed 5 bases, J shed 5 bases, and the junction held 8 bases outside the gene matches. The CDR3 here is CASSEGTVSTEAFF. The DNA for the CDR3 is TGTGCCAGCTCAGAGGGGACAGTCAGTACTGAAGCTTTCTTT.

The chain combines TRBV28 with TRBJ2-5, with D possibly TRBD1 on 6 matching bases. The CDR3 runs 16 residues. V shed 4 bases and J shed 3 bases, with 18 bases lying between them. In germline, CDR1 is MDHEN, CDR2 SYDVKM. In DNA form, the CDR3 reads TGTGCCAGCAGTTCCACTCGGACAGATCATAAAGAGACCCAGTACTTC. This sequence encodes CASSSTRTDHKETQYF.

The chain carries TRBV11-2 and TRBJ2-1; 9 positions match TRBD1. V shed 5 bases and J 10 bases; nucleotides not matched to a gene: 3. In germline, CDR1 is SGHAT, CDR2 FQNNGV. There are 12 residues in the CDR3. CDR3: CASSIGTGEQFF. DNA of the CDR3: TGTGCCAGCAGCATTGGGACAGGGGAGCAGTTCTTC.

This rearrangement joins TRBV15 to TRBJ2-7; TRBD2 is a possible D gene (5 bases). This CDR3 has 15 residues. V was shortened by 3 bases and J by 4 bases, with 16 bases between the two germline ends. The germline V gene encodes CDR1 LNHNV and CDR2 YYDKDF (reference sequence). The CDR3, as DNA: TGTGCCACCAGCAGGCAAACTAGAGTCGGGTACGAGCAGTACTTC. This translates into CATSRQTRVGYEQYF.

The chain is built from TRBV12-3 or TRBV12-4 and TRBJ1-1, with D possibly matching TRBD1 (5 bases). CDR3 size: 12 residues. The V end was cut by 5 bases, the J end by 4 bases, with 8 bases between. This CDR3 reads CASSPTATEAFF. The CDR3 coding sequence is TGTGCCAGCAGTCCGACAGCCACTGAAGCTTTCTTT.

This clone was detected only once. The chain joins TRBV5-5 to TRBJ1-3; 9 positions match TRBD1. The germline gives CDR1 SGHKS, CDR2 YYEKEE (reference sequence). This CDR3 is built from 19 residues. Trimming at V came to 1 base and at J to 0 bases, leaving 11 bases not matched to a gene. For the CDR3, the DNA is TGTGCCAGCAGCTTGCTTTTCGTCGGACAGGGGTCCTCTGGAAACACCATATATTTT. Its translation is CASSLLFVGQGSSGNTIYF.